This T cell receptor beta chain was found in a study of blood T cell repertoires in COVID-19. From germline, CDR1 is SNHLY and CDR2 FYNNEI. This CDR3 region has 16 residues. V was clipped by 1 base and J by 8 bases; unmatched bases: 5. Sequencing used immunoSEQ multiplex PCR; TCRdb keeps in-frame clones, though not all of them. The data show a few hundred thousand clones, with about nine tenths seen just once and approximately 2.2% held by the top ten. This clone was observed at least ten times. Sequencing input: peripheral blood. The chain has TRBV2 and TRBJ1-4; 12 bases align to TRBD1. This clonotype was sampled from a man between 45 and 60 years old with acute or convalescent COVID-19. CDR3 loop: CASSEGDRGRWEKLFF. The DNA of the CDR3 is TGTGCCAGCAGTGAAGGGGACAGGGGGCGCTGGGAAAAACTGTTTTTT.